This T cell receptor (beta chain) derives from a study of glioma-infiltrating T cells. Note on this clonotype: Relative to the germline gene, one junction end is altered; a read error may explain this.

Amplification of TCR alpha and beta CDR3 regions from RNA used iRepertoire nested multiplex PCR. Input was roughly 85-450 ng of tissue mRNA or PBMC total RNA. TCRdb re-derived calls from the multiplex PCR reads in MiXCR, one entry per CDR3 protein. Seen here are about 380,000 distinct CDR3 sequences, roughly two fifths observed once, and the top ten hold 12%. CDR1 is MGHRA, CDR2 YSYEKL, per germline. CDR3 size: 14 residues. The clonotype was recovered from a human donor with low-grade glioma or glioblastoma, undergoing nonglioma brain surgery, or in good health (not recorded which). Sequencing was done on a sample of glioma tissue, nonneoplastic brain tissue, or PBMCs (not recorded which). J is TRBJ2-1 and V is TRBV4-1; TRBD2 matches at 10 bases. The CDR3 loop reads CSSTPSGSLSEQFF. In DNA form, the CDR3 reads TGCTCCAGCACCCCTAGCGGGAGCCTCAGTGAGCAGTTCTTC.